The clone carrying this T cell receptor (beta chain) has just one count. Trimming removed 3 bases at V and 5 bases at J, with 16 bases between. This CDR3 has 16 residues. Germline V CDR1 and CDR2: SEHNR, FQNEAQ (reference sequence). Sequencing used immunoSEQ multiplex PCR; TCRdb keeps in-frame clones, though not all of them. The table has tens of thousands of clones, over 65% seen once; the top ten hold approximately 30%. This entry comes from a study of OX40 agonist ivuxolimab in advanced cancers. This specimen was CD4+ or CD8+ T cells sorted from blood, taken in a trial of the OX40 agonist ivuxolimab. This TCR derives from an adult with an advanced solid tumor such as melanoma, head and neck, liver or kidney cancer. The chain recombines TRBV7-9 with TRBJ1-4; D is uncertain. CDR3 nucleotides: TGTGCCAGCAGCTTTAGCCCAGGACCGTTAAATGAAAAACTGTTTTTT. Its translation: CASSFSPGPLNEKLFF.